The next 19 T cell receptor beta chains were all read from a single sample in a study of tissue T cells after allogeneic stem cell transplantation. Profiling relied on immunoSEQ multiplex PCR, and the TCRdb table lists in-frame clones only, not all of them. The profile covers 8,700 or so clones, with 47% appearing a single time and around 7.1% taken by the ten largest. The sample's time point: mouse harvest day 7 after allogeneic transplant. Tail vein injection delivered 10^7 T-cell-depleted bone marrow cells and 10^6 splenic CD5+ T cells. The specimen was gut tissue. Receptor source: a female BALB/c mouse given C57BL/6 T cells with graft-versus-host disease after an allogeneic hematopoietic cell transplant.

This clone is medium-sized (0.01 to 0.1%) by share. Each gene name is a mouse one. The missing CDR3 end, 1 residue past where the read stops, is filled in from the germline J gene. V gene TRBV4 combines with J gene TRBJ2-4; 12 bases match TRBD2. J lost 5 bases, V lost 11 bases, and 2 bases had no gene match. Germline loops: CDR1 LGHDT, CDR2 YNNKQL (reference sequence). The CDR3 extends over 12 amino acids. The covered CDR3 bases are TGTGCCCCGGGACTGGGGGGAAACACCTTGTAC. It encodes CAPGLGGNTLY. The complete CDR3 sequence is CAPGLGGNTLYF.

A word on this clone: Genes here carry mouse names. The observed sequence ends 1 residue before the CDR3 terminus, with the missing tail filled in from the germline J gene. The chain couples TRBV14 to TRBJ2-4; D is possibly TRBD2 (6 bases). The ends were cut back, 0 bases at V and 3 bases at J, with 8 bases in the middle. This CDR3 contains 14 residues. Germline V gene data show CDR1 as SGHDT and CDR2 as FRDEAV. The chain's CDR3 is CASSFWGEQNTLYF. CDR3 DNA, as far as it was read: TGTGCCAGCAGTTTCTGGGGGGAACAAAACACCTTGTAC.

In the case of this clone: Gene names and germline refer to mouse. The read stops 1 residue short of the end of the CDR3; the missing end is completed from the germline J gene. This chain connects TRBV13-3 to TRBJ1-1; D unclear. Trimming stripped 6 bases from V and 0 bases from J, with 12 bases between. The CDR3 loop spans 14 amino acids. Per the germline V gene, CDR1 is NNHDY and CDR2 is SYVADS. CDR3 DNA, as far as it was read: TGTGCCAGCACCCCGACAACCTCAAACACAGAAGTCTTC. This translates into CASTPTTSNTEVF. The complete CDR3 reads CASTPTTSNTEVFF.

For this clone: A junction boundary mismatches the germline segment, possibly from a read error. The gene symbols are mouse symbols. With the read ending 1 residue before the CDR3 end, the germline J gene is used to fill in that end. The chain uses TRBV26 and TRBJ1-3; D ambiguous. The CDR3 length is 12 residues. CDR1 and CDR2 (germline): KGHPV, FQNQEV (reference sequence). CDR3 residues: CASSLHGNALYF. The covered CDR3 bases are TGTGCCAGCAGTCTACACGGAAATGCGCTCTAT.

Concerning this clone itself: The gene names given are mouse names. The CDR3 end lies 1 residue beyond the end of the read and is filled in from the germline J gene. V and J are TRBV26 and TRBJ1-2; D unclear. Germline values: CDR1 KGHPV, CDR2 FQNQEV (reference sequence). The length of the CDR3 is 10 residues. Trimming took off 5 bases at V and 5 bases at J, with 3 bases between the two ends. The CDR3 bases that were read are TGTGCCAGCAGTGGGTCCGACTACACC. It yields the protein CASSGSDYT. The whole CDR3 reads CASSGSDYTF.

This clone has just a few counts. Gene names are mouse gene names. The read comes to an end 1 residue before the CDR3 does, leaving the germline J gene to fill in the end. This rearrangement joins TRBV3 to TRBJ1-4, with 7 bases that match TRBD1. Unmatched junction bases numbered 7, after V lost 5 bases and J lost 10 bases. Germline lookup yields CDR1 SNHLY and CDR2 FYNGKV (reference sequence). The CDR3 sequence is 13 residues long. The covered CDR3 bases are TGTGCCAGCAGCCAACAAGGGGGCGGAAGATTATTT. Translation gives CASSQQGGGRLF. The whole CDR3 sequence is CASSQQGGGRLFF. The variable domain in full, with the rest retrieved from reference TRBV3 and TRBJ1-4, is GPKVLQIPSHQIIDMGQMVTLNCDPVSNHLYFYWYKQILGQQMEFLVNFYNGKVMEKSKLFKDQFSVERPDGSYFTLKIQPTALEDSAVYFCASSQQGGGRLFFGHGTKLSVL.

This clone was detected only once. Genes and germline are mouse. The read stops 1 residue short of the end of the CDR3; the missing end is completed from the germline J gene. The chain employs TRBV3 and TRBJ1-1, with D unresolved. CDR3 length: 14 amino acids. The V and J ends lost 5 bases and 1 base respectively, with 11 bases between them. Germline V gene data show CDR1 as SNHLY and CDR2 as FYNGKV (reference sequence). The CDR3 sequence: CASSPPGRNTEVFF. CDR3 bases read: TGTGCCAGCAGCCCACCTGGCAGAAACACAGAAGTCTTC.

On this clone: The gene names given are mouse names. The read comes to an end 1 residue before the CDR3 does, leaving the germline J gene to fill in the end. The chain joins TRBV26 to TRBJ2-1; 7 bases are shared with TRBD1. J was trimmed by 8 bases and V by 2 bases; bases with no gene match: 3. This CDR3 has 13 residues. Per the germline V gene, CDR1 is KGHPV and CDR2 is FQNQEV (reference sequence). The CDR3 sequence is CASSLGRGTEQFF. The CDR3 DNA, read in part, is TGTGCCAGCAGTCTGGGCAGGGGGACTGAGCAGTTC. The complete variable domain, with remaining parts taken from reference TRBV26 and TRBJ2-1, reads NSKVIQTPRYLVKGQGQKAKMRCIPEKGHPVVFWYQQNKNNEFKFLINFQNQEVLQQIDMTEKRFSAECPSNSPCSLEIQSSEAGDSALYLCASSLGRGTEQFFGPGTRLTVL.

About this clone: Mouse names are used for the genes. The read ends 1 residue early relative to the CDR3; the germline J gene fills the gap. The V and J genes are TRBV5 and TRBJ2-5; 7 bases fit TRBD2. The J segment lost 1 base and the V segment lost 1 base, leaving 2 bases of the junction unmatched. Germline V CDR1 and CDR2: LGHNA, YNLKQL (reference sequence). This CDR3 has 15 amino acids. The sequenced part of the CDR3 DNA is TGTGCCAGCAGCCAAGTCTGGGGGTACCAAGACACCCAGTAC. Translating it yields CASSQVWGYQDTQY. The full CDR3 reads CASSQVWGYQDTQYF.

In this sample, this clone turned up a few times. The genes and germline here are from mouse. The sequenced fragment ends 1 residue before the CDR3 boundary, so the rest is inferred from the germline J gene. The chain joins TRBV14 to TRBJ2-5, with D perhaps TRBD2 (6 bases). This CDR3 is built from 14 residues. Germline V CDR1 and CDR2: SGHDT, FRDEAV. Trimming shortened V by 2 bases and J by 2 bases, and 9 bases separated the two germline ends. The CDR3 DNA, read in part, is TGTGCCAGCAGTTTACGGGGGGTCCAAGACACCCAGTAC. This encodes CASSLRGVQDTQY. The CDR3 as a whole reads CASSLRGVQDTQYF.

Comments on this clone: The gene symbols are mouse symbols. Read data end 1 residue before the CDR3 end; the end is taken from the germline J gene. Other DNA sequences from this sample encode an identical CDR3 as well. This chain connects TRBV3 to TRBJ2-3, with D maybe TRBD1 (5 bases). Per the germline V gene, CDR1 is SNHLY and CDR2 is FYNGKV (reference sequence). V dropped 1 base and J dropped 3 bases, with 8 bases sitting between them. CDR3 length: 14 amino acids. The sequenced part of the CDR3 DNA is TGTGCCAGCAGCTTAGGCCAGGGCGCAGAAACGCTGTAT. It codes for CASSLGQGAETLY. In full, the CDR3 reads CASSLGQGAETLYF.

This clone has a handful of counts. The germline and genes are mouse ones. The read ends 1 residue before the CDR3 terminus; that terminus is restored from the germline J gene. The rearrangement uses TRBV12-2 and TRBJ1-2; no firm D call. This CDR3 has 10 amino acids. V was clipped by 2 bases and J by 6 bases, with 3 bases between them. Germline CDR1 SGHLS, CDR2 HYDKME. The part of the CDR3 DNA that was read is TGTGCCAGCTCTCCCGCCGACTACACC. It codes for CASSPADYT. The full CDR3 protein reads CASSPADYTF.

This clone appeared once. These gene names are mouse names. The read terminates 1 residue before the CDR3 end, so the remaining end is supplied by the germline J gene. V usage is TRBV3 and J usage is TRBJ2-4; 10 bases agree with TRBD1. Germline CDR1 SNHLY, CDR2 FYNGKV (reference sequence). The trim removed 5 bases at V and 1 base at J, leaving 3 bases unmatched. This CDR3 is 15 amino acids long. The sequenced part of the CDR3 DNA is TGTGCCAGCAGCGACAGGGGGCGAGGTCAAAACACCTTGTAC. Translating gives CASSDRGRGQNTLY. The entire CDR3 protein reads CASSDRGRGQNTLYF.

The sample holds a few counts of this clone. Mouse germline and gene names are used. The sequence runs out 1 residue before the end of the CDR3; the remainder is reconstructed from the germline J gene. This chain joins TRBV13-3 and TRBJ1-4, with 7 bases aligning to TRBD1. This CDR3 comprises 15 residues. CDR1 is NNHDY and CDR2 is SYVADS in the germline V gene. V was clipped by 0 bases and J by 3 bases; unmatched bases: 2. The CDR3 loop reads CASSDAQGANERLFF. CDR3 DNA (partial): TGTGCCAGCAGTGATGCTCAGGGGGCCAACGAAAGATTATTT.

A few counts support this clone. The listed genes are named as in mouse. The read ends 1 residue before the CDR3 terminus; that terminus is restored from the germline J gene. The chain joins TRBV12-2 to TRBJ2-3, with 10 bases fitting TRBD1. CDR1 and CDR2 (germline): SGHLS, HYDKME. J was trimmed by 3 bases and V by 0 bases; bases with no gene match: 2. The CDR3 has 15 residues. CDR3 DNA (partial): TGTGCCAGCTCTCTCGACAGGGGGCGCGCAGAAACGCTGTAT. This codes for CASSLDRGRAETLY. The entire CDR3 protein reads CASSLDRGRAETLYF. Combining the CDR3 with reference TRBV12-2 and TRBJ2-3 gives the whole variable domain NSGVVQSPRYIIKGKGERSILKCIPISGHLSVAWYQQTQGQELKFFIQHYDKMERDKGNLPSRFSVQQFDDYHSEMNMSALELEDSAVYFCASSLDRGRAETLYFGSGTRLTVL.

As regards this clone: Gene names and germline refer to mouse. The read gets to within 1 residue of the CDR3 end, and the germline J gene fills in the rest. V and J are TRBV26 and TRBJ1-6; D gene uncertain. TRBJ1-6 is filed as an ORF, its function uncertain. Trimming took 2 bases from V and 7 from J, leaving 6 bases between them. CDR1 and CDR2 (germline): KGHPV, FQNQEV (reference sequence). The CDR3 contains 13 residues. The CDR3 DNA, read in part, is TGTGCCAGCAGTCTGGGGCAAAATTCGCCCCTCTAC. It is translated as CASSLGQNSPLY. The CDR3, in full, reads CASSLGQNSPLYF.

Notes on this clone: Gene names are mouse gene names. Read coverage stops 1 residue before the CDR3 terminus; the germline J gene supplies the remainder. Other DNA sequences within the sample encode an identical CDR3. V gene TRBV13-1 combines with J gene TRBJ2-1; TRBD2 aligns across 10 bases. Germline V CDR1 and CDR2: NSHNY, SYGAGN. With V trimmed by 1 base and J by 4 bases, 2 bases remained unmatched. The length of the CDR3 is 15 residues. This CDR3 is CASSDMGLGYAEQFF. CDR3 DNA (partial): TGTGCCAGCAGTGATATGGGACTGGGGTATGCTGAGCAGTTC.

Points on this clone: Gene names follow the mouse nomenclature. Sequencing ends 1 residue short of the CDR3 end; the germline J gene provides the rest. This chain links TRBV29 with TRBJ1-4, with 7 positions matching TRBD1. With 6 bases clipped from V and 4 bases from J, the junction kept 8 bases outside the gene matches. This CDR3 has 15 residues. CDR1 and CDR2 (germline): MSHET, SYDVDS. The CDR3 protein is CASSAGTVINERLFF. The DNA read from the CDR3 is TGTGCTAGCAGCGCCGGGACAGTTATCAACGAAAGATTATTT. Filled out from reference TRBV29 and TRBJ1-4, the complete variable domain reads DMKVTQMPRYLIKRMGENVLLECGQDMSHETMYWYRQDPGLGLQLIYISYDVDSNSEGDIPKGYRVSRKKREHFSLILDSAKTNQTSVYFCASSAGTVINERLFFGHGTKLSVL.

This clone was counted a few times. Gene and germline names: mouse. The read finishes 1 residue shy of the CDR3 end, and the germline J gene is used to complete it. The chain joins TRBV26 to TRBJ2-5; the D is unclear. Germline V gives CDR1 KGHPV, CDR2 FQNQEV (reference sequence). V gave up 3 bases and J gave up 0 bases, with 7 bases separating them. The CDR3 loop spans 14 amino acids. CDR3 DNA (partial): TGTGCCAGCAGTCTCACAACTAACCAAGACACCCAGTAC. Its translation is CASSLTTNQDTQY. The whole CDR3 protein is CASSLTTNQDTQYF.